The present entry profiles one T cell receptor beta chain with its context. The antigen it recognizes is unknown. Base-call qualities are not available, and no considerably larger clone is one nucleotide away. These data belong to a study of cytotoxic CD8 clonotypes in ibrutinib-treated CLL (dated by TCRdb to 2020 to 2022). For the wider study: In this cohort, 15 patients were treatment-naive and ten to eleven were relapsed/refractory, while roughly 18 had unmutated IGHV. Samples at response were collected after a median of 12 months of treatment, with a range of about 6 to 36 months. Responses were partial in some 24 patients and complete in 2; after median about 70 months follow-up, roughly 15 stayed in remission and roughly twelve progressed. Of the 80 to 95 participants in the trial, 25 to 30 had longitudinal samples available. Samples averaged approximately 250,000 productive templates and more than 85,000 productive rearrangements. Every sample from remission and from progressive disease was obtained while the patients were still on ibrutinib. Cryopreserved peripheral blood mononuclear cells were obtained before treatment, at response, and at either sustained remission or disease progression.

Each clonotype received, on average, about 10x coverage in deep resolution sequencing performed on a MiSeq, where the target depth lay between 1 in 1 million and 1 in 200,000 T cells. The immunoSEQ hsTCRB Kit was used to generate the TCR beta libraries. From the authors' description of their analysis: Data were analyzed with ImmunoSEQ Data Assistant and ImmunoSEQ Analyzer, with V, D and J genes assigned per IMGT definitions. Clonality, which ranges from 0 to 1, was calculated as one minus the normalized Shannon entropy of productive rearrangement frequencies. Only overrepresented clonotypes making up at least 0.05% of each patient's repertoire were included in the public clonotype analysis. Some 13 repertoires from age-matched healthy donors, obtained from immuneACCESS, served as clonality controls. TCRdb obtained this table from immuneACCESS and retained in-frame rearrangements with V and J assigned. These tables miss some clones; where compared with another copy, unresolved V genes account for less than half of the shortfall, and the remainder is unexplained. Clone size and the V and J calls come from that table; the DNA yielded D and trimming. The sample table holds 40,000 to 55,000 clones, of which roughly 83% were seen once. The ten top clones hold approximately 20% of the sample.

General findings and caveats noted by the study authors: Clonality rose at ibrutinib response, remained stable during sustained remission, and dropped back toward baseline at progression. Sampling times were not matched between sustained-remission and progressing patients, and lymph node repertoires were not studied. Baseline clonality was found to be higher than that of age-matched healthy donors and was strongly correlated with circulating CD8+ T-cell counts. Public clonotypes were rare and either shrank or stayed stable during treatment, and the rise in clonality at ibrutinib response reflected expansion of private clonotypes.

The time point label for this specimen denotes: roughly 2 years on ibrutinib. For TCR beta library preparation, about 2 micrograms of genomic DNA were isolated from cryopreserved PBMCs. Longitudinal blood samples from CLL patients receiving ibrutinib monotherapy were subjected to high-throughput TCR beta sequencing. Patients were enrolled in a phase 2 open-label single-center ibrutinib monotherapy trial. The CDR3 runs 13 amino acids, cysteine and phenylalanine included. Solely the CDR3 DNA is kept, with 39 bases framed from the first base. For CDR1 and CDR2, the germline V gene lists MDHEN and SYDVKM. V and J are truncated by 6 bases and 5 bases respectively, leaving an intervening sequence of 11 bases.

This specimen consisted of PBMCs, obtained after 24 months of ibrutinib treatment. This receptor was obtained from a human donor with chronic lymphocytic leukemia. The chain was built from TRBV28 and TRBJ2-1; there is no confident call for the D gene. The DNA sequence is TGTGCCAGCAGGAACCGGGTACACAATGAGCAGTTCTTC. This sequence encodes CASRNRVHNEQFF. The full variable domain, with segments outside the CDR3 supplied by the reference TRBV28 and TRBJ2-1 proteins, appears as DVKVTQSSRYLVKRTGEKVFLECVQDMDHENMFWYRQDPGLGLRLIYFSYDVKMKEKGDIPEGYSVSREKKERFSLILESASTNQTSMYLCASRNRVHNEQFFGPGTRLTVL.